The source of this T cell receptor beta chain is a study of blood T cell repertoires in COVID-19. Turning to the study itself: COVID-19 samples collected from the United States, Italy and Spain covered acute and convalescent phases.

Participants were aged about 18 to 95 years, lived in 24 US areas, and enrolled virtually. Allocation to cohorts depended on clinical history reported by the participants. In the study's own analysis: Amplification from reference gene primers served as the basis for estimated nucleated cell counts. Libraries were prepared by immunoSEQ multiplex PCR; TCRdb keeps only in-frame clonotypes and omits some of them. The V and J calls and clone size come from that table; D and trimming were worked out from the DNA. The sample carries about 270,000 clones, 91% recorded once. The CDR3 covers 12 residues. The V end was cut by 0 bases, the J end by 13 bases, with 13 bases between. Per germline, CDR1 SGDLS and CDR2 YYNGEE.

The sequenced sample was PBMCs or T cells enriched from blood (not recorded which). This receptor was taken from a man in his forties who had been exposed to COVID-19. The J gene is TRBJ1-2, the V gene TRBV9, with a possible D match to TRBD1 (5 bases). CDR3 region: CASSVDGQGSTF. DNA of the CDR3: TGTGCCAGCAGCGTAGATGGGCAGGGCAGCACCTTC.